The clone carrying this T cell receptor beta chain showed up many times. Its antigen is not identified. V gave up 6 bases and J gave up 6 bases; unmatched junction bases: 13. This CDR3 region has 15 residues. Germline values: CDR1 SNHLY, CDR2 FYNNEI. The sample originates from a study of Ad26.COV2.S vaccination and SARS-CoV-2 variants. General study results and limits: Spike-specific TCR breadth ran higher among vaccine recipients than placebo recipients.

As for treatment: around 19 received Ad26.COV2.S at low or high dose, single or two shots; about 5 received placebo; per-sample allocation not given. The samples were gathered on day 63 after the first injection of vaccine or placebo. Clones were sequenced by immunoSEQ multiplex PCR, and TCRdb holds only the in-frame ones, with some missing. The sample consists of some 300,000 clones, 85% to 90% of them appearing once. The clonotype comes from a person between 18 and 65 years old who received the Ad26.COV2.S COVID-19 vaccine or a placebo. The chain uses TRBV2 and TRBJ2-7; TRBD1 matches at 8 bases. Sample: peripheral blood, taken in a trial of Ad26.COV2.S vaccine versus placebo. DNA for the CDR3: TGTGCCAGCAGCCTAGACAGGGGCCGGTATGGCGAGCAGTACTTC. Translated, it gives CASSLDRGRYGEQYF.